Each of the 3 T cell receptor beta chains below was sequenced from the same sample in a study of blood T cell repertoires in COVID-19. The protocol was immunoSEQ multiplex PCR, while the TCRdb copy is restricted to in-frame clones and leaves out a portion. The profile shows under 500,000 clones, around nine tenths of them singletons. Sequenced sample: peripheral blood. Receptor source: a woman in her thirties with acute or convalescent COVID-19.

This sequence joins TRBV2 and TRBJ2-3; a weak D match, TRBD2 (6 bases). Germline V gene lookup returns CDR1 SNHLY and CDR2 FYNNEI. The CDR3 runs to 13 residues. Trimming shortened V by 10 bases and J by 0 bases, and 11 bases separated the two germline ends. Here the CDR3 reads CANLGGSTDTQYF. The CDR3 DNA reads TGTGCCAACTTGGGGGGAAGCACAGATACGCAGTATTTT.

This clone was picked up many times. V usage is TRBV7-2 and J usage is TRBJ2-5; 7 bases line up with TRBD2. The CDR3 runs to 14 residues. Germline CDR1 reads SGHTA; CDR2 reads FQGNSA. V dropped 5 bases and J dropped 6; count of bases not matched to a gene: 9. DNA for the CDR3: TGTGCCAGCAGCCCCGCGGGGGTGGGAAAGACCCAGTACTTC. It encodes CASSPAGVGKTQYF.

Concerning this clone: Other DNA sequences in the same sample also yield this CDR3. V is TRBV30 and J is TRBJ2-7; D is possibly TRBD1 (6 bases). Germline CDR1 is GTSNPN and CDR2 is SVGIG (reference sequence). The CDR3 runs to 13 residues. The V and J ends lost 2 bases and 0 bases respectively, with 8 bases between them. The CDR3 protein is CAWSQGSSYEQYF. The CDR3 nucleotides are TGTGCCTGGAGTCAGGGGAGCTCCTACGAGCAGTACTTC.